Below, 20 T cell receptor beta chains from the same sample are listed, as sequenced in a study of T cell changes during pregnancy in multiple sclerosis. Measured with immunoSEQ multiplex PCR; TCRdb has only the in-frame clones, and not every one. The sample lists around 35,000 clones; 75% to 95% were seen once. This specimen was CD8+ T cells from peripheral blood mononuclear cells, taken before pregnancy. All receptors derive from a female donor with multiple sclerosis, enrolled in a pregnancy study.

The V call is TRBV7-9, the J call TRBJ2-7; 12 nucleotides agree with TRBD1. CDR3 length: 17 amino acids. J lost 2 bases, V lost 5 bases, and 10 bases had no gene match. Per germline, CDR1 SEHNR and CDR2 FQNEAQ (reference sequence). CDR3 sequence reads: CASSRGTGGQSAYEQYF. The CDR3 DNA follows: TGTGCCAGCAGCCGTGGGACAGGGGGCCAAAGTGCCTACGAGCAGTACTTC.

The chain carries TRBV30 and TRBJ2-7; D may be TRBD1 (5 bases). Trimming removed 2 bases from V and 2 bases from J, with 13 bases in between. Germline V gives CDR1 GTSNPN, CDR2 SVGIG (reference sequence). The CDR3 sequence is 14 residues long. The CDR3 nucleotides read TGTGCCTGGAGTTATACAGGCCCCCCCTACGAGCAGTACTTC. As protein: CAWSYTGPPYEQYF.

The CDR3, as DNA: TGTGCCAGTAGTATCAGGGGACCATACAATGAGCAGTTCTTC. It encodes CASSIRGPYNEQFF. The chain employs TRBV19 and TRBJ2-1; D possibly corresponds to TRBD1 (6 bases). V lost 3 bases and J lost 4, with 10 bases in between. Germline V gives CDR1 LNHDA, CDR2 SQIVND (reference sequence). This CDR3 contains 14 residues.

The V and J genes are TRBV30 and TRBJ1-2; a weak D match, TRBD1 (6 bases). In germline, CDR1 is GTSNPN, CDR2 SVGIG (reference sequence). The CDR3 is made up of 12 amino acids. Trimming took off 2 bases at V and 8 bases at J, with 12 bases between the two ends. The CDR3 region is CAWSPQGSGYTF. CDR3 coding DNA: TGTGCCTGGAGTCCACAGGGTTCCGGCTACACCTTC. The full variable domain, its missing parts supplied by reference TRBV30 and TRBJ1-2, is SQTIHQWPATLVQPVGSPLSLECTVEGTSNPNLYWYRQAAGRGLQLLFYSVGIGQISSEVPQNLSASRPQDRQFILSSKKLLLSDSGFYLCAWSPQGSGYTFGSGTRLTVV.

The CDR3 sequence is CASSLFGTGLTTQYF. The CDR3 DNA reads as TGTGCCAGCAGTTTATTCGGGACAGGCCTCACGACCCAGTACTTC. The chain is built from TRBV27 and TRBJ2-5; the match to TRBD1 covers 8 bases. The CDR3 consists of 15 residues. Trimming removed 1 base from V and 7 bases from J; junction bases left unmatched: 8. Germline loops: CDR1 MNHEY, CDR2 SMNVEV (reference sequence).

This chain connects TRBV5-4 to TRBJ2-1, with 12 nucleotides matching TRBD2. CDR1 SGHNT and CDR2 YYREEE come from the germline V gene (reference sequence). This CDR3 spans 19 amino acids. V lost 0 bases and J lost 3; bases outside the gene matches: 10. The CDR3 nucleotides read TGTGCCAGCAGCTTGGCCGCTAGCGGGAGGGGTAATTTCTACAATGAGCAGTTCTTC. Protein: CASSLAASGRGNFYNEQFF.

V usage is TRBV28 and J usage is TRBJ1-5; 9 bases are shared with TRBD1. Per germline, CDR1 MDHEN and CDR2 SYDVKM. The CDR3 loop spans 17 amino acids. With V trimmed by 8 bases and J by 4 bases, 15 bases remained unmatched. The CDR3 DNA reads as TGTGCCAGCCCCCATGAGGACAGGGGAGTTGAAAATCAGCCCCAGCATTTT. This translates into CASPHEDRGVENQPQHF. The full variable domain, with the rest looked up from reference TRBV28 and TRBJ1-5, is DVKVTQSSRYLVKRTGEKVFLECVQDMDHENMFWYRQDPGLGLRLIYFSYDVKMKEKGDIPEGYSVSREKKERFSLILESASTNQTSMYLCASPHEDRGVENQPQHFGDGTRLSIL.

The V call is TRBV19, the J call TRBJ1-6; D uncertain. Germline values: CDR1 LNHDA, CDR2 SQIVND (reference sequence). The V end was cut by 6 bases, the J end by 5 bases, with 5 bases between. The CDR3 runs to 12 residues. Here the CDR3 reads CASRVDNSPLHF. CDR3 in DNA: TGTGCCAGTAGGGTAGATAATTCACCCCTCCACTTT.

The genes are TRBV27 and TRBJ2-1; D might be TRBD2 (5 bases). Germline V lookup: CDR1 MNHEY, CDR2 SMNVEV (reference sequence). V lost 3 bases and J lost 7, with 16 bases in between. The CDR3 covers 15 residues. In DNA form, the CDR3 reads TGTGCCAGCAGTTTTATAAGCATTTCGGGGAATGAGCAGTTCTTC. It translates to CASSFISISGNEQFF.

This clone was seen more than once but under ten times. The gene calls are TRBV7-2 and TRBJ2-1; a weak D match, TRBD2 (5 bases). In germline, CDR1 is SGHTA, CDR2 FQGNSA. The CDR3 spans 16 residues. V was trimmed by 5 bases and J by 0 bases, leaving 14 bases between them. The CDR3 coding sequence is TGTGCCAGCAGCCCCGAGGGCAGGAGCTCCTACAATGAGCAGTTCTTC. It is translated as CASSPEGRSSYNEQFF.

This clone was recorded once. This sequence joins TRBV27 and TRBJ1-2; tentative D call: TRBD1 (6 bases). This CDR3 is built from 16 residues. V dropped 5 bases and J dropped 4 bases, with 20 bases sitting between them. In germline, CDR1 is MNHEY, CDR2 SMNVEV (reference sequence). In DNA form, the CDR3 reads TGTGCCAGCAGTGCCGGTTCGGGGGGGCGCGTCTATGGCTACACCTTC. It specifies CASSAGSGGRVYGYTF.

The rearrangement links TRBV5-1 to TRBJ2-7; 9 bases line up with TRBD2. The length of the CDR3 is 15 residues. The germline V gene has CDR1 SGHRS and CDR2 YFSETQ. V lost 1 base to trimming and J lost 2 bases; unmatched junction nucleotides: 4. Written as DNA, the CDR3 is TGCGCCAGCAGCTTGTGGCTAGCGGGAACCTACGAGCAGTACTTC. Encoded protein: CASSLWLAGTYEQYF.

The V call is TRBV19, the J call TRBJ2-2; 8 bases fit TRBD1. Germline values: CDR1 LNHDA, CDR2 SQIVND (reference sequence). The CDR3 covers 13 residues. V shed 8 bases, J shed 7 bases, and the junction held 6 bases outside the gene matches. The chain's CDR3 is CASFRGQSGELFF. The CDR3 DNA is TGTGCCAGTTTCAGGGGGCAAAGCGGGGAGCTGTTTTTT.

The rearrangement links TRBV7-9 to TRBJ1-1; TRBD1 is a possible D gene (6 bases). CDR1 and CDR2 (germline): SEHNR, FQNEAQ (reference sequence). CDR3 length equals 14 residues. V shed 2 bases and J shed 0 bases, with 7 bases lying between them. This CDR3 is CASSLQGMNTEAFF. CDR3 in DNA: TGTGCCAGCAGCTTACAGGGGATGAACACTGAAGCTTTCTTT.

V usage is TRBV2 and J usage is TRBJ2-7; D uncertain. The CDR3 has 13 residues. Germline loops: CDR1 SNHLY, CDR2 FYNNEI. The V and J ends lost 2 bases and 2 bases respectively, with 7 bases between them. The CDR3 DNA reads as TGTGCCAGCAGTGAATTGACAACCTACGAGCAGTACTTC. This gives the protein CASSELTTYEQYF.

The V call is TRBV14, the J call TRBJ2-1; TRBD2 aligns across 12 bases. Germline lookup yields CDR1 SGHDN and CDR2 FVKESK. J gave up 4 bases and V 4 bases, and 2 bases lay outside the gene matches. There are 15 residues in the CDR3. In nucleotides, the CDR3 is TGTGCCAGCAGCCCCGGGACTAGCGGGTACAATGAGCAGTTCTTC. It encodes CASSPGTSGYNEQFF.

A single count supports this clone. The chain is built from TRBV15 and TRBJ2-6; D not resolved. The CDR3 is made up of 13 amino acids. V lost 4 bases to trimming and J lost 7 bases, with 8 bases between them. CDR1 and CDR2 from the germline V gene are LNHNV and YYDKDF (reference sequence). CDR3 coding DNA: TGTGCCACCAGCACCCAGGCTGCCAACGTCCTGACTTTC. This encodes CATSTQAANVLTF.

The chain couples TRBV6-7 to TRBJ1-1, with TRBD1 matching 7 bases. TRBV6-7 is classed as an ORF, of uncertain function. This CDR3 region has 14 residues. The J segment lost 5 bases and the V segment lost 2 bases, leaving 5 bases of the junction unmatched. DNA for the CDR3: TGTGCCAGCAGTTACCGGGACAGCCCGACTGAAGCTTTCTTT. Residues: CASSYRDSPTEAFF.

V and J are TRBV19 and TRBJ2-7; D gene unclear. The CDR3 totals 16 residues. Trimming took 3 bases from V and 3 from J, leaving 18 bases between them. Per the germline V gene, CDR1 is LNHDA and CDR2 is SQIVND (reference sequence). CDR3 in DNA: TGTGCCAGTAGTATGGCCGCCACCACCCCTTTCTACGAGCAGTACTTC. This codes for CASSMAATTPFYEQYF.

The J gene is TRBJ1-1, the V gene TRBV7-8; D possibly corresponds to TRBD1 (5 bases). The CDR3 runs to 15 residues. Germline CDR1 and CDR2: SGHVS and FQNEAQ. Between the trimmed V and J ends, which lost 1 base and 6 bases, there was a span of 15 bases. The CDR3: CASSLVGGGRAEAFF. The DNA of the CDR3 is TGTGCCAGCAGCTTAGTTGGGGGGGGGAGGGCTGAAGCTTTCTTT. Complete variable domain (other parts from reference TRBV7-8 and TRBJ1-1): GAGVSQSPRYKVAKRGQDVALRCDPISGHVSLFWYQQALGQGPEFLTYFQNEAQLDKSGLPSDRFFAERPEGSVSTLKIQRTQQEDSAVYLCASSLVGGGRAEAFFGQGTRLTVV.